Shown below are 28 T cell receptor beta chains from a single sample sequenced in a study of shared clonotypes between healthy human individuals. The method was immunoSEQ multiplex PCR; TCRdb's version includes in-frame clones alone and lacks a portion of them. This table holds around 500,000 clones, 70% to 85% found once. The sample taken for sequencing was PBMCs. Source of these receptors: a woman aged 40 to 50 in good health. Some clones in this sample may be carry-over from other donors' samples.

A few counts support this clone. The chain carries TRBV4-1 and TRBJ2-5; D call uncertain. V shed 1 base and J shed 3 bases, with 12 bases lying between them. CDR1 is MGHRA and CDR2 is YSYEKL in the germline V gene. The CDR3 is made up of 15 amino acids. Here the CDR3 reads CASSQVQSLKETQYF. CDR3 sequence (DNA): TGCGCCAGCAGCCAAGTTCAATCGCTGAAAGAGACCCAGTACTTC.

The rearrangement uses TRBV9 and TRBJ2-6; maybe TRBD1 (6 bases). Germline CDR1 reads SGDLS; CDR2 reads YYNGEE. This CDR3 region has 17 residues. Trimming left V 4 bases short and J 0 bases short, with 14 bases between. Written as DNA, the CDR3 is TGTGCCAGCAGCCCCACGACAGGATCCTCTGGGGCCAACGTCCTGACTTTC. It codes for CASSPTTGSSGANVLTF.

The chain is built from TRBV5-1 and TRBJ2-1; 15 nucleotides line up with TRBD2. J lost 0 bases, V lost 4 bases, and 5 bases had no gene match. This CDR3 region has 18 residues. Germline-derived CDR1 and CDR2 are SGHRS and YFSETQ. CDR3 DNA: TGCGCCAGCAGCCCGGGACTAGCGGGAGGTCTCTCCTACAATGAGCAGTTCTTC. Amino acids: CASSPGLAGGLSYNEQFF.

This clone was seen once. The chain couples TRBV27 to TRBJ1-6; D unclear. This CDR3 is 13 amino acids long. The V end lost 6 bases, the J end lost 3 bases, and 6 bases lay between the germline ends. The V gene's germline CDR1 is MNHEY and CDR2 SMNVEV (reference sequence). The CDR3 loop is CASRSDYNSPLHF. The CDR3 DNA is TGTGCCAGCAGGAGTGACTATAATTCACCCCTCCACTTT.

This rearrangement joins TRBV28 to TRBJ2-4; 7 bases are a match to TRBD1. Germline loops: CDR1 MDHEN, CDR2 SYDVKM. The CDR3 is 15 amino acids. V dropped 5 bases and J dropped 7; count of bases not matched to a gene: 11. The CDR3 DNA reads TGTGCCAGCAGTCCCCTCGACAGGGATGTGAACATTCAGTACTTC. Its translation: CASSPLDRDVNIQYF.

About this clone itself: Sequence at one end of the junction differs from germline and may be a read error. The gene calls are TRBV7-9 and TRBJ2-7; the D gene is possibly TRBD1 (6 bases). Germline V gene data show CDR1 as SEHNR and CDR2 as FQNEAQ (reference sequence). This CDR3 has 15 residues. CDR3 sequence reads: CASSQDRRGSYEQYF. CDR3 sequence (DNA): TGCGCCAGCAGCCAAGATCGTAGGGGGTCCTACGAGCAGTACTTC.

The DNA of the CDR3 is TGCGCCAGCAGCTTGGGACAGGGGGCGATTACTGAAGCTTTCTTT. It translates to CASSLGQGAITEAFF. V and J are TRBV5-1 and TRBJ1-1; 10 bases map to TRBD1. The CDR3 is 15 residues long. V lost 0 bases and J lost 5; bases outside the gene matches: 4. CDR1 SGHRS and CDR2 YFSETQ come from the germline V gene.

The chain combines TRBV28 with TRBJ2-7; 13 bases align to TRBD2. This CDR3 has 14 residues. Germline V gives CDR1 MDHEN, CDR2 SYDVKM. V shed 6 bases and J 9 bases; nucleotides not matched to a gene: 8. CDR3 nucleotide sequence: TGTGCCAGCAGACTAGCGGGAGGGGGGAACGGGCAGTACTTC. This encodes CASRLAGGGNGQYF.

The CDR3 DNA sequence: TGTGCCAGCAGCCGACTAGCGGGAGGAGAGCAGTACTTC. It codes for CASSRLAGGEQYF. This chain joins TRBV6-1 and TRBJ2-7; 13 positions match TRBD2. Germline V gene lookup returns CDR1 MNHNS and CDR2 SASEGT. This CDR3 is built from 13 residues. Trimming removed 6 bases from V and 7 bases from J; junction bases left unmatched: 3.

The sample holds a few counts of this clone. The CDR3 reads CASSYPPGTSGYEQYF. CDR3 sequence (DNA): TGTGCCAGCAGCTACCCTCCCGGGACTAGCGGCTACGAGCAGTACTTC. The chain couples TRBV7-9 to TRBJ2-7; TRBD2 aligns across 11 bases. The CDR3 loop spans 16 amino acids. CDR1 is SEHNR and CDR2 is FQNEAQ in the germline V gene (reference sequence). The J segment lost 3 bases and the V segment lost 4 bases, leaving 8 bases of the junction unmatched.

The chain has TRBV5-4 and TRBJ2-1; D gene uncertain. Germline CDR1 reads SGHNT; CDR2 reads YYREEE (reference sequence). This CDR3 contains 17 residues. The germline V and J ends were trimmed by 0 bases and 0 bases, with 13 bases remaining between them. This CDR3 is CASSLGGPLSSYNEQFF. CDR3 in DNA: TGTGCCAGCAGCTTGGGTGGCCCCCTGAGCTCCTACAATGAGCAGTTCTTC.

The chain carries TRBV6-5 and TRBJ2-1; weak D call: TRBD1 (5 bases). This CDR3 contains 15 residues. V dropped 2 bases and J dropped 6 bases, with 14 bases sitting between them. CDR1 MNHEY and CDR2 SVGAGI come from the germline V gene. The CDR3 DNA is TGTGCCAGCAGTTACGGGCGTAGGGGTGGCAATGAGCAGTTCTTC. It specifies CASSYGRRGGNEQFF.

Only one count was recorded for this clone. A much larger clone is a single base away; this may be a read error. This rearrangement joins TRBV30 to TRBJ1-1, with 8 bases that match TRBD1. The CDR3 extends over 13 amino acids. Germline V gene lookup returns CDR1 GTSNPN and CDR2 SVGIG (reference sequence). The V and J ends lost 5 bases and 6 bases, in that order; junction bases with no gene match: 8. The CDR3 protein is CAWGTQGAAEAFF. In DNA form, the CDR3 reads TGTGCCTGGGGTACGCAGGGGGCGGCTGAAGCTTTCTTT.

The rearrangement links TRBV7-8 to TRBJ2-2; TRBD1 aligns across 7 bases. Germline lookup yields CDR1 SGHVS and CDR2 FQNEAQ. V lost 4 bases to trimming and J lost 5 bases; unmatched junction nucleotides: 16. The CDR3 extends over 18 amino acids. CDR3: CASSYSTGPLLVTGELFF. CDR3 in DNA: TGTGCCAGCAGCTACTCGACAGGGCCCCTGCTTGTAACCGGGGAGCTGTTTTTT.

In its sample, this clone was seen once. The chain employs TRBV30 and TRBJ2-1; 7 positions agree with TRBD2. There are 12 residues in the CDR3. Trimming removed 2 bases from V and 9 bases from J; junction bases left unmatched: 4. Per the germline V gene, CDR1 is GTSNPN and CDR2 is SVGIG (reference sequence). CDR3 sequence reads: CAWSPPGGEQFF. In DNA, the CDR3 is TGTGCCTGGAGTCCCCCGGGGGGTGAGCAGTTCTTC.

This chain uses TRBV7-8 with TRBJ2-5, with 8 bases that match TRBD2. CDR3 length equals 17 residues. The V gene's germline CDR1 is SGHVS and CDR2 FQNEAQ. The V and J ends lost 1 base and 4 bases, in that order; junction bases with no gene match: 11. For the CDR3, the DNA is TGTGCCAGCAGCTTAGGGGCCGGACTAGCCGTGGGAGAGACCCAGTACTTC. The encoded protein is CASSLGAGLAVGETQYF.

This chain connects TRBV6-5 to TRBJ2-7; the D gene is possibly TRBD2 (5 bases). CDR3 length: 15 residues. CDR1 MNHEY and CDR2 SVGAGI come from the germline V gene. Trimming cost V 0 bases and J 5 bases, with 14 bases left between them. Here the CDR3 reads CASSYSRGRSDEQYF. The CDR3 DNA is TGTGCCAGCAGTTACTCCCGGGGAAGGTCAGACGAGCAGTACTTC.

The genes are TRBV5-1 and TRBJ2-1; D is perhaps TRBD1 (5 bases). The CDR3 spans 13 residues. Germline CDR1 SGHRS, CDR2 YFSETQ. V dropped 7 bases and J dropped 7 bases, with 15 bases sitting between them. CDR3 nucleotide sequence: TGCGCCAGCCAGGGATGGGATGGGAATGAGCAGTTCTTC. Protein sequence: CASQGWDGNEQFF.

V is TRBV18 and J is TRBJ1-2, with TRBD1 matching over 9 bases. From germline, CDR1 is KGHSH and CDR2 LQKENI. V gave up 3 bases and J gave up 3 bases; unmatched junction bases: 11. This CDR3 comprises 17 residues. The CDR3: CASSPVAGTGTDYGYTF. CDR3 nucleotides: TGTGCCAGCTCACCCGTCGCTGGGACAGGGACTGACTATGGCTACACCTTC. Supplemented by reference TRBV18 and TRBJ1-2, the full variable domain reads NAGVMQNPRHLVRRRGQEARLRCSPMKGHSHVYWYRQLPEEGLKFMVYLQKENIIDESGMPKERFSAEFPKEGPSILRIQQVVRGDSAAYFCASSPVAGTGTDYGYTFGSGTRLTVV.

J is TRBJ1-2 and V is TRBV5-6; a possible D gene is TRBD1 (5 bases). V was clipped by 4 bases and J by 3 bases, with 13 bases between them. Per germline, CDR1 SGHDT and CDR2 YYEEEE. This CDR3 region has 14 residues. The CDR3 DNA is TGTGCCAGCAGCAAACCGGGACGGCACTATGGCTACACCTTC. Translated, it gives CASSKPGRHYGYTF.

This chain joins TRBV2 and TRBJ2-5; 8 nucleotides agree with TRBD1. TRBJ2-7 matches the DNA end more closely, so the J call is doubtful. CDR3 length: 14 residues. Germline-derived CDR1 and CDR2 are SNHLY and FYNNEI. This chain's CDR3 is CASKQGGSSYEQYF. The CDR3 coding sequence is TGTGCCAGCAAACAGGGGGGTAGCTCCTACGAGCAGTACTTC.

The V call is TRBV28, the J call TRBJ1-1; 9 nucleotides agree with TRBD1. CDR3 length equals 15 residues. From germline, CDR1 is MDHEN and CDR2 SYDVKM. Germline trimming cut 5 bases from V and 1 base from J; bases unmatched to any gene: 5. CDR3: CASSANRGRNTEAFF. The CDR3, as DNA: TGTGCCAGCAGTGCCAACAGGGGGCGGAACACTGAAGCTTTCTTT.

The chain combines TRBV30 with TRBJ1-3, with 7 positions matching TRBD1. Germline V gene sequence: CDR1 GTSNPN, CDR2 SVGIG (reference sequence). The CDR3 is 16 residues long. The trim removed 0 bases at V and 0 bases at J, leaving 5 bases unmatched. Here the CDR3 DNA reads TGTGCCTGGAGTGTGCTCTCAGGGGGCTCTGGAAACACCATATATTTT. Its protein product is CAWSVLSGGSGNTIYF.

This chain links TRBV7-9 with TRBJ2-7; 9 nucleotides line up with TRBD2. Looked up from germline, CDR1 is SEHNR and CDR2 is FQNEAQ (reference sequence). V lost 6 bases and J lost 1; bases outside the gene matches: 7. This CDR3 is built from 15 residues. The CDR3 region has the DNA TGTGCCAGCAGTACCGGACTAGCGTATTCCTACGAGCAGTACTTC. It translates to CASSTGLAYSYEQYF.

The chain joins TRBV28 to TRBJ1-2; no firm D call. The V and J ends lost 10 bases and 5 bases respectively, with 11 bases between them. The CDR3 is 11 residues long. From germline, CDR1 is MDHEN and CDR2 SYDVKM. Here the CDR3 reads CATRTSYGYTF. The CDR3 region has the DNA TGTGCCACCCGAACCAGTTATGGCTACACCTTC.

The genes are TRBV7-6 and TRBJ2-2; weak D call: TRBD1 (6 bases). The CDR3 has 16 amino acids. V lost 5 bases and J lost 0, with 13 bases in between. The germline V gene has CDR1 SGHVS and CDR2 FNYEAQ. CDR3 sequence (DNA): TGTGCCAGCAGCCCCCGGCAGGGGCCGAACACCGGGGAGCTGTTTTTT. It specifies CASSPRQGPNTGELFF.

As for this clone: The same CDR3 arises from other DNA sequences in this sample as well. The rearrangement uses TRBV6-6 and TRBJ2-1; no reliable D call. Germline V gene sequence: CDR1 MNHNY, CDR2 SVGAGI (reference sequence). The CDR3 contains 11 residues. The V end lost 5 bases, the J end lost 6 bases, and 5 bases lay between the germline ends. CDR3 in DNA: TGTGCCAGCAGTACCCTCAATGAGCAGTTCTTC. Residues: CASSTLNEQFF.

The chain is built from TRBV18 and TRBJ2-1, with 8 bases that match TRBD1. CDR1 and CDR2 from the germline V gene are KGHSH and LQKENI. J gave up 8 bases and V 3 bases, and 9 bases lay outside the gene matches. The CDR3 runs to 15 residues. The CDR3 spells CASSPFRGRRDEQFF. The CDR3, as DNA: TGTGCCAGCTCACCTTTCAGGGGGCGCCGGGATGAGCAGTTCTTC.